These T cell receptor beta chains were read from a single sample in a study of OX40 agonist ivuxolimab in advanced cancers. Measured with immunoSEQ multiplex PCR; TCRdb has only the in-frame clones, and not every one. The table has around 100,000 clones, 85% to 90% seen once; the top ten hold approximately 0.36%. The sequencing here drew on CD4+ or CD8+ T cells sorted from blood, taken in a trial of the OX40 agonist ivuxolimab. The source is an adult with an advanced solid tumor such as melanoma, head and neck, liver or kidney cancer. Each CDR3 is given with its conserved first and last residue. D genes are given only for firm matches. For some rows the clone size is stated as once, few or many, or as a class when expanded; others skip it.

cdr3_aa: CASRRDTFTDTQYF
cdr3_nt: TGTGCCAGCAGGAGGGACACATTCACAGATACGCAGTATTTT
v_call: TRBV2
j_call: TRBJ2-3
clone_size: -
d_call: -

cdr3_aa: CASSLFVGRGTEAFF
cdr3_nt: TGTGCCAGCAGTTTATTTGTGGGGCGAGGCACTGAAGCTTTCTTT
v_call: TRBV27
j_call: TRBJ1-1
clone_size: -
d_call: -

cdr3_aa: CASSWNQPQHF
cdr3_nt: TGTGCCAGCAGTTGGAATCAGCCCCAGCATTTT
v_call: TRBV6-1
j_call: TRBJ1-5
clone_size: -
d_call: -

cdr3_aa: CASFSQGLAGAIEQFF
cdr3_nt: TGTGCCAGCTTCTCCCAGGGATTGGCGGGAGCGATTGAGCAGTTCTTC
v_call: TRBV5-8
j_call: TRBJ2-1
clone_size: -
d_call: TRBD2

cdr3_aa: CASSQLTGGIGETQYF
cdr3_nt: TGCGCCAGCAGCCAACTTACAGGGGGCATAGGAGAGACCCAGTACTTC
v_call: TRBV4-1
j_call: TRBJ2-5
clone_size: -
d_call: TRBD1

cdr3_aa: CASSRVGFAETQYF
cdr3_nt: TGCGCCAGCAGCCGGGTGGGGTTTGCGGAGACCCAGTACTTC
v_call: TRBV4-3
j_call: TRBJ2-5
clone_size: -
d_call: -

cdr3_aa: CASSGPGSSYGYTF
cdr3_nt: TGTGCCAGCAGTGGTCCGGGCAGCAGCTATGGCTACACCTTC
v_call: TRBV25-1
j_call: TRBJ1-2
clone_size: -
d_call: -

cdr3_aa: CAWSVRDGGPRPQHF
cdr3_nt: TGTGCCTGGAGTGTACGTGACGGTGGACCCCGGCCCCAGCATTTT
v_call: TRBV30
j_call: TRBJ1-5
clone_size: -
d_call: -

cdr3_aa: CASSIGDPGNTIYF
cdr3_nt: TGTGCCAGTAGTATCGGAGATCCTGGAAACACCATATATTTT
v_call: TRBV19
j_call: TRBJ1-3
clone_size: -
d_call: -

cdr3_aa: CASSFRARANEQYF
cdr3_nt: TGTGCCAGCAGTTTCCGGGCCAGGGCGAACGAGCAGTACTTC
v_call: TRBV28
j_call: TRBJ2-7
clone_size: once
d_call: -

cdr3_aa: CASSFAGGVNTEAFF
cdr3_nt: TGTGCCAGCAGCTTTGCTGGGGGGGTGAACACTGAAGCTTTCTTT
v_call: TRBV5-4
j_call: TRBJ1-1
clone_size: -
d_call: -

cdr3_aa: CASSLGGETGNTIYF
cdr3_nt: TGTGCTAGCAGCTTAGGGGGCGAGACTGGAAACACCATATATTTT
v_call: TRBV7-7
j_call: TRBJ1-3
clone_size: -
d_call: TRBD1

cdr3_aa: CASSFLDRTNYGYTF
cdr3_nt: TGCGCCAGCAGCTTCCTGGACAGAACTAACTATGGCTACACCTTC
v_call: TRBV5-1
j_call: TRBJ1-2
clone_size: -
d_call: -

cdr3_aa: CASSLMRGQTEAFF
cdr3_nt: TGTGCCAGCAGCTTAATGCGGGGTCAGACTGAAGCTTTCTTT
v_call: TRBV7-3
j_call: TRBJ1-1
clone_size: -
d_call: -

cdr3_aa: CASSPREGALYNGYTF
cdr3_nt: TGTGCCAGCAGCCCTCGAGAAGGGGCCCTCTATAACGGCTACACCTTC
v_call: TRBV28
j_call: TRBJ1-2
clone_size: once
d_call: -

cdr3_aa: CASSRQGSTGELFF
cdr3_nt: TGTGCCAGCAGCCGACAGGGGAGCACCGGGGAGCTGTTTTTT
v_call: TRBV11-2
j_call: TRBJ2-2
clone_size: -
d_call: TRBD1

cdr3_aa: CASSEGGGEDTQYF
cdr3_nt: TGTGCCAGCAGTGAAGGGGGTGGTGAAGATACGCAGTATTTT
v_call: TRBV6-4
j_call: TRBJ2-3
clone_size: few
d_call: -

cdr3_aa: CASSYSGSGANVLTF
cdr3_nt: TGTGCCAGCAGTTACTCAGGGTCTGGGGCCAACGTCCTGACTTTC
v_call: TRBV6-5
j_call: TRBJ2-6
clone_size: few
d_call: -